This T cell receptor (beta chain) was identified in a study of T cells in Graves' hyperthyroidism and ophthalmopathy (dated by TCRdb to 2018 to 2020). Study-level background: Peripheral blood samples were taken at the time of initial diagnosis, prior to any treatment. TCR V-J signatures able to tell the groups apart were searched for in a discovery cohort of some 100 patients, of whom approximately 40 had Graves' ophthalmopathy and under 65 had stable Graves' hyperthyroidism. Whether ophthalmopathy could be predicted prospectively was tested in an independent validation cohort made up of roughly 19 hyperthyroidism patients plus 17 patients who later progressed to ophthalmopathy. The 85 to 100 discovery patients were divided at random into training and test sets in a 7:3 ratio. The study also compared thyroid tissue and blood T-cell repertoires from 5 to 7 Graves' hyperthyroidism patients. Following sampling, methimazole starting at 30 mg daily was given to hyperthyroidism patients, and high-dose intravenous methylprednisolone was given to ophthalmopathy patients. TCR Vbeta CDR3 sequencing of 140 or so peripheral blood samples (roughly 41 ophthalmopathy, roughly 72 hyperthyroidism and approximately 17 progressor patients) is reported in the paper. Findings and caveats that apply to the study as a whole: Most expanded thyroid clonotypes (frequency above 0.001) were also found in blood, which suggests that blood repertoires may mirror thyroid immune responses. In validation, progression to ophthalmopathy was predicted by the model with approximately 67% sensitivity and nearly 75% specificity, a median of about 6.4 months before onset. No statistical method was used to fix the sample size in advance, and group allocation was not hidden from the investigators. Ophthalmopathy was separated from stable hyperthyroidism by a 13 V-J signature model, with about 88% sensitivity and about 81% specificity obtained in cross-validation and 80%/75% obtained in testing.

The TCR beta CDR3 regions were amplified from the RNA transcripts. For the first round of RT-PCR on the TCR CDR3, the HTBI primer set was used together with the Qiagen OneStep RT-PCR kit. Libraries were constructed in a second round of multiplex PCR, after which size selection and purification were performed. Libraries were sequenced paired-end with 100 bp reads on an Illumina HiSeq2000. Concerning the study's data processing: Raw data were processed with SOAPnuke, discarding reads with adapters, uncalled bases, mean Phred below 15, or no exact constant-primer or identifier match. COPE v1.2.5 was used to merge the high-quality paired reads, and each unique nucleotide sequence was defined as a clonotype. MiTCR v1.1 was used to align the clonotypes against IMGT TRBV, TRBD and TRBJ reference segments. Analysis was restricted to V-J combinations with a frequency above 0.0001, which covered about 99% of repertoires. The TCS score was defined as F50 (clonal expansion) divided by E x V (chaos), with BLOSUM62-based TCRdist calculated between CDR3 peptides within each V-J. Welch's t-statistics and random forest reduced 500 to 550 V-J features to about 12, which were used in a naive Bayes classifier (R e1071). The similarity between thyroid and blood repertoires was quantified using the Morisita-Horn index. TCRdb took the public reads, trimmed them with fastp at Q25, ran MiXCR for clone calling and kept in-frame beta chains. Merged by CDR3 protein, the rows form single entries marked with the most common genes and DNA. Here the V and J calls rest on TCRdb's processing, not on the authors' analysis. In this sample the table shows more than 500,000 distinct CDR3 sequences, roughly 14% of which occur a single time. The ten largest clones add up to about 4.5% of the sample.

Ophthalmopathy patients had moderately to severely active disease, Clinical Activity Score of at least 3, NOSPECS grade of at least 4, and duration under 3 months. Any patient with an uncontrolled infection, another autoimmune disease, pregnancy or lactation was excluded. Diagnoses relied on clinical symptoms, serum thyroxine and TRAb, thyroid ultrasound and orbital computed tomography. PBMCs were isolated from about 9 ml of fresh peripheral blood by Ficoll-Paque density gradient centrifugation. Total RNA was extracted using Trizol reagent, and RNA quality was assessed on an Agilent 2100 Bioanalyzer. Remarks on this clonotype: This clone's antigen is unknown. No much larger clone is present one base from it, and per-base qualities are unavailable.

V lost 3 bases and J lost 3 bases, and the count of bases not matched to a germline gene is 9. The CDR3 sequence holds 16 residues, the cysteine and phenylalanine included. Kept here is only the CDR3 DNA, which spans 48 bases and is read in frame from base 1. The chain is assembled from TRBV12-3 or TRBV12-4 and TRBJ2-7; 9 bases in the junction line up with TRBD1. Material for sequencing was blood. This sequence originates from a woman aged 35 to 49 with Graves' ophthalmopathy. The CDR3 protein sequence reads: CASSFRDREALYEQYF. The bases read TGTGCCAGCAGTTTCCGGGACAGGGAGGCTCTCTACGAGCAGTACTTC.